This TCR beta chain was sequenced in a study of T cell responses to AZD1222 COVID-19 vaccine. Libraries were prepared by immunoSEQ multiplex PCR; TCRdb keeps only in-frame clonotypes and omits some of them. In the table there are around 70,000 clones, 88% of which are singletons. Remarks on this clone: What it binds is not known.

Overall study findings and caveats: CD4 TCRs linked to vaccination spanned spike, dominating at 160-218 and 743-854. Baseline serology detected seropositivity in only six AZD1222 recipients.

The germline V gene encodes CDR1 MRHNA and CDR2 SNTAGT. The V and J ends lost 5 bases and 2 bases, in that order; junction bases with no gene match: 8. This CDR3 is 16 amino acids long. This chain uses TRBV6-4 with TRBJ2-5; 10 nucleotides agree with TRBD1. The sequence was collected from an adult who received the MenACWY meningococcal vaccine as a control. Source: peripheral blood, taken 28 days after the second dose of the MenACWY control vaccine. CDR3 sequence (DNA): TGTGCCAGCAGTCATCGGACAGGGGGGAGGCAAGAGACCCAGTACTTC. It is translated as CASSHRTGGRQETQYF.